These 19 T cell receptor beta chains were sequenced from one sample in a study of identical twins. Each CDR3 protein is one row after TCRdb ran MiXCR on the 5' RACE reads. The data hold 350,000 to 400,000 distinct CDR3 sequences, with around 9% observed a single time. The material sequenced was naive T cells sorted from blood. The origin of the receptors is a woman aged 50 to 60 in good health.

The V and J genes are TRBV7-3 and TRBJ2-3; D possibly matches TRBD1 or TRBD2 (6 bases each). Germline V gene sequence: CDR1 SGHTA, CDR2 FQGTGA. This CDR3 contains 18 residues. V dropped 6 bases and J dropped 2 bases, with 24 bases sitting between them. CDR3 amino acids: CASRLGGGLRDITDTQYF. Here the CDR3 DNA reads TGTGCCAGCAGGCTTGGTGGGGGACTTCGGGACATCACAGATACGCAGTATTTT.

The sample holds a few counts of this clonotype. The CDR3 here is CASSLGEFLSLSSGNTIYF. DNA for the CDR3: TGTGCCAGCAGCCTCGGGGAGTTTCTCAGTCTAAGCTCTGGAAACACCATATATTTT. V gene TRBV27 combines with J gene TRBJ1-3; D unclear. The V gene's germline CDR1 is MNHEY and CDR2 SMNVEV (reference sequence). V lost 6 bases and J 0 bases, leaving 24 bases between the germline ends. CDR3 size: 19 residues.

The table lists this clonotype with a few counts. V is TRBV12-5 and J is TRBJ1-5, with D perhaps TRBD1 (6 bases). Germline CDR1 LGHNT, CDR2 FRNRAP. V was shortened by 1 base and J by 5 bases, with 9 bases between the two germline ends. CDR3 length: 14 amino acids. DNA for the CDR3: TGTGCTAGTGGTTTGGCGGGGGGCTATCAGCCCCAGCATTTT. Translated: CASGLAGGYQPQHF. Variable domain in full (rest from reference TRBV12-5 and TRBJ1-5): DARVTQTPRHKVTEMGQEVTMRCQPILGHNTVFWYRQTMMQGLELLAYFRNRAPLDDSGMPKDRFSAEMPDATLATLKIQPSEPRDSAVYFCASGLAGGYQPQHFGDGTRLSIL.

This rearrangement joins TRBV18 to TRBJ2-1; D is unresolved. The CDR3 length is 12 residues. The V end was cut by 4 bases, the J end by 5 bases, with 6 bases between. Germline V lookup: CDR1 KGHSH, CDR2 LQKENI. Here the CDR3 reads CASSHFNNEQFF. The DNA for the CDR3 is TGTGCCAGCTCACACTTTAACAATGAGCAGTTCTTC.

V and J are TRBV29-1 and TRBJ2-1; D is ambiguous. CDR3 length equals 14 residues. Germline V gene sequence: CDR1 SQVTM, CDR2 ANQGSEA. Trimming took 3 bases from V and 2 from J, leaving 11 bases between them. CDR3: CSVDSEQTYNEQFF. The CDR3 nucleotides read TGCAGCGTTGATTCAGAGCAAACCTACAATGAGCAGTTCTTC.

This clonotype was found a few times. CDR3 region: CASSYREANSPLHF. In DNA form, the CDR3 reads TGTGCCAGCAGTTACCGGGAGGCTAATTCACCCCTCCACTTT. The chain carries TRBV6-5 and TRBJ1-6; unclear D gene. V shed 2 bases and J shed 6 bases, with 8 bases lying between them. Germline loops: CDR1 MNHEY, CDR2 SVGAGI. The CDR3 covers 14 residues.

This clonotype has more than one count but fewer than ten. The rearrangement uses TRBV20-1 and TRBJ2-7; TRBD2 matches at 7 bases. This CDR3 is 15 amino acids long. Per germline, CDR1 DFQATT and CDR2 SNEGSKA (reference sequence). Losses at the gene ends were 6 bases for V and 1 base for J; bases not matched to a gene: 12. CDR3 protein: CSAAGAGVSSYEQYF. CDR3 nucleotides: TGCAGTGCCGCCGGGGCGGGAGTTTCATCCTACGAGCAGTACTTC.

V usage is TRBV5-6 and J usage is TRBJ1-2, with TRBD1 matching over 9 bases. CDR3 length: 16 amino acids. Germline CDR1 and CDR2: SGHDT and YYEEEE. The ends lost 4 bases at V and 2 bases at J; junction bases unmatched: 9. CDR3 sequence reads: CASSPDRGSTNYGYTF. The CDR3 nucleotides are TGTGCCAGCAGCCCGGACAGGGGTTCCACCAACTATGGCTACACCTTC.

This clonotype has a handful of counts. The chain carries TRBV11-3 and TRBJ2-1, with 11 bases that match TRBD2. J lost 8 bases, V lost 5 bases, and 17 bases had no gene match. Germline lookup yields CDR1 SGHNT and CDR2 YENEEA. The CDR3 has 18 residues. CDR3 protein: CASSLRTRLAGNIDEQFF. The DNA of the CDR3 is TGTGCCAGCAGCCTTAGAACACGACTAGCGGGAAATATCGATGAGCAGTTCTTC.

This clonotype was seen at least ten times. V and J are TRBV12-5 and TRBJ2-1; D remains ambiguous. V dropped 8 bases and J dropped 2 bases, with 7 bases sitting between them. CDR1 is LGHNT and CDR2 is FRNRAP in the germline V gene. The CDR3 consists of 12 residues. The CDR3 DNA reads TGTGCTAGTACTCCCACCTACAATGAGCAGTTCTTC. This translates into CASTPTYNEQFF.

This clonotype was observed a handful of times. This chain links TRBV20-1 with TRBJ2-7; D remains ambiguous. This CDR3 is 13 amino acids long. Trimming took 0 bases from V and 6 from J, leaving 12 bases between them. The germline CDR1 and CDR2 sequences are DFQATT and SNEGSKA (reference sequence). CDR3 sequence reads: CSARDQLVPEQYF. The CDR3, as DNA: TGCAGTGCTAGAGACCAGCTAGTTCCCGAGCAGTACTTC.

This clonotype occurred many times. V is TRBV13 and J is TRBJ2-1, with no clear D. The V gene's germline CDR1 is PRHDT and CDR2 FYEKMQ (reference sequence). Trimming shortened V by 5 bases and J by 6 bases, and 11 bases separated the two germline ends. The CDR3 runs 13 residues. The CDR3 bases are TGTGCCAGCAGCCAAGGCTTAGCCAATGAGCAGTTCTTC. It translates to CASSQGLANEQFF.

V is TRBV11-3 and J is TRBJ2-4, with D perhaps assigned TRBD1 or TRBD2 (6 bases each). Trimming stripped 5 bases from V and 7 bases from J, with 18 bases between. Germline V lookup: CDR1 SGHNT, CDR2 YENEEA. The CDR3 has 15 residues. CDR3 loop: CASSPRGQVENIQYF. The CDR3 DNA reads TGTGCCAGCAGCCCTCGGGGGCAGGTTGAGAACATTCAGTACTTC.

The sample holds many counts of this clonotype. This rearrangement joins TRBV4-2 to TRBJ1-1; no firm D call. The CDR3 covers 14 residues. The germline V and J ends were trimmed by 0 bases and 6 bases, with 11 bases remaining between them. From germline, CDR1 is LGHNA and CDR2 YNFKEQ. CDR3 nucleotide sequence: TGTGCCAGCAGCCAAGATTTACAGTGGGCTGAAGCTTTCTTT. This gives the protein CASSQDLQWAEAFF.

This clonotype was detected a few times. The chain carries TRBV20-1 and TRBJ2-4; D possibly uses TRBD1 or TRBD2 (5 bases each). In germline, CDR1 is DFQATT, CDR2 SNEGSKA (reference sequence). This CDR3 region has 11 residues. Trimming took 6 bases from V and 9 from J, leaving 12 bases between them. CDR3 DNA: TGCAGTGCGTGGGGCGGAGGCATTCAGTACTTC. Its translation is CSAWGGGIQYF.

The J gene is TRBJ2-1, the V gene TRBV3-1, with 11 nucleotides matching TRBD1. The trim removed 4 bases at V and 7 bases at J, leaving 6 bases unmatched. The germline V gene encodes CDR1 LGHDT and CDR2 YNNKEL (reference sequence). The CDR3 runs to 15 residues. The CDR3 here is CASSPGQGAGNEQFF. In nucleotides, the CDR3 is TGTGCCAGCAGCCCCGGACAGGGGGCGGGGAATGAGCAGTTCTTC.

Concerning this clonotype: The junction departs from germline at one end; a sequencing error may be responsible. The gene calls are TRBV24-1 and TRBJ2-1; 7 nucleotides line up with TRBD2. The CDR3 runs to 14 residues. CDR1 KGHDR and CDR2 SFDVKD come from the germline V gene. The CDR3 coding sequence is TGTGCCGCCAGTGAAACGGGAGGAGGCAATGAGCAGTTCTTC. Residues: CAASETGGGNEQFF.

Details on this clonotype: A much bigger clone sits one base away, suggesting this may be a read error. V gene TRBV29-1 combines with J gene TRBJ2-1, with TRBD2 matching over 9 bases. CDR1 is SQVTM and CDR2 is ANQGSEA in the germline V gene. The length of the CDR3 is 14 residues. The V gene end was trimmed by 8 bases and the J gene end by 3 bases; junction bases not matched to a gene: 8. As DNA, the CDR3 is TGCAGCCGTGGAGAGCGGGAGGTCTACAATGAGCAGTTCTTC. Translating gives CSRGEREVYNEQFF.

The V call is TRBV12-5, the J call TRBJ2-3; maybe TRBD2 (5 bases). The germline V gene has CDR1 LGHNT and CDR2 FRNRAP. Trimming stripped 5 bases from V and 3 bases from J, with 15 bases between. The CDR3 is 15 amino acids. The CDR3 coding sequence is TGTGCTAGTGGTCCCCCGACGCGAGGGACAGATACGCAGTATTTT. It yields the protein CASGPPTRGTDTQYF.